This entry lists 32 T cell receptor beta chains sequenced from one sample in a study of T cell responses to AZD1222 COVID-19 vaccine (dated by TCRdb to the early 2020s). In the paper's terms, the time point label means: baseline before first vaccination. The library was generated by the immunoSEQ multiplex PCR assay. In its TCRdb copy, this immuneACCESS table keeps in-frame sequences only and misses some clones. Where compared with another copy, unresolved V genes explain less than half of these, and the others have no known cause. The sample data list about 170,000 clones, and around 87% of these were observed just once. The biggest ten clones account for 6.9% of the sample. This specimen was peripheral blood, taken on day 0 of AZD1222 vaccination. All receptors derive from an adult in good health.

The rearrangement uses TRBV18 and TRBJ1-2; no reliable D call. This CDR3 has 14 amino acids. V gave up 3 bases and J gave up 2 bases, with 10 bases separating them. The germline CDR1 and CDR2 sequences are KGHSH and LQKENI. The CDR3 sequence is CASSPNKANYGYTF. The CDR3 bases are TGTGCCAGCTCACCGAACAAGGCAAACTATGGCTACACCTTC.

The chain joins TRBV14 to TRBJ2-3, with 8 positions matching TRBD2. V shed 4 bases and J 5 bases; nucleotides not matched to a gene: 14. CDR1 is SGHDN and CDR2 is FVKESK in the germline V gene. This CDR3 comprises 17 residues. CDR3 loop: CASSRIAGSIGIDTQYF. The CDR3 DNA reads TGTGCCAGCAGCCGGATAGCGGGGAGCATTGGAATAGATACGCAGTATTTT.

The CDR3 reads CASSLVRNSPLHF. Here the CDR3 DNA reads TGTGCCAGCAGTTTGGTCCGTAATTCACCCCTCCACTTT. The rearrangement uses TRBV12-3 or TRBV12-4 and TRBJ1-6; D is undetermined. The V end was cut by 3 bases, the J end by 6 bases, with 6 bases between. The CDR3 is 13 residues long.

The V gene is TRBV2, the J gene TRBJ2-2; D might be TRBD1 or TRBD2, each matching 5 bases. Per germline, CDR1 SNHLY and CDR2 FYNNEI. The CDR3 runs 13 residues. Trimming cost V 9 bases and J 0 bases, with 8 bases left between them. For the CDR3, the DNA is TGTGCCAGAGGGACCACGAACACCGGGGAGCTGTTTTTT. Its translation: CARGTTNTGELFF.

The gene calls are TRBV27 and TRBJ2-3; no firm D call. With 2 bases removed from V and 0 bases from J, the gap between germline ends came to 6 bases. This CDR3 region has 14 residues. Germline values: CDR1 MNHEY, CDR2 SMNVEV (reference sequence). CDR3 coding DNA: TGTGCCAGCAGTTTAATCGGCAGCACAGATACGCAGTATTTT. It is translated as CASSLIGSTDTQYF.

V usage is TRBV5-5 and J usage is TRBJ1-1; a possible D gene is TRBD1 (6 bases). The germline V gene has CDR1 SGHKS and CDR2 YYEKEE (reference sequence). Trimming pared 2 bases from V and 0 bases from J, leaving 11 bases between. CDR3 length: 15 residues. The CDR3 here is CASSFGGHMNTEAFF. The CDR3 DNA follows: TGTGCCAGCAGCTTCGGGGGGCACATGAACACTGAAGCTTTCTTT. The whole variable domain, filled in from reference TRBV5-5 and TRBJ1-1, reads DAGVTQSPTHLIKTRGQQVTLRCSPISGHKSVSWYQQVLGQGPQFIFQYYEKEERGRGNFPDRFSARQFPNYSSELNVNALLLGDSALYLCASSFGGHMNTEAFFGQGTRLTVV.

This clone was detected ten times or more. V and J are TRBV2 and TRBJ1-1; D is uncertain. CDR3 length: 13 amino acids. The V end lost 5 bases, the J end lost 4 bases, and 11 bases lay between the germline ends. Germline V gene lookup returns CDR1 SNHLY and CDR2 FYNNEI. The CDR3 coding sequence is TGTGCCAGCAGTAATGGCCGGGCCACTGAAGCTTTCTTT. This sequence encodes CASSNGRATEAFF.

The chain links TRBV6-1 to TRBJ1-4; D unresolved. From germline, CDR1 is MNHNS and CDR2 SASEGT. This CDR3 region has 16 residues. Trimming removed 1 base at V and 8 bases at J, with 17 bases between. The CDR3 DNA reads TGTGCCAGCAGTGAAGGGATAGGAATCCGTCCCGAAAAACTGTTTTTT. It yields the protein CASSEGIGIRPEKLFF.

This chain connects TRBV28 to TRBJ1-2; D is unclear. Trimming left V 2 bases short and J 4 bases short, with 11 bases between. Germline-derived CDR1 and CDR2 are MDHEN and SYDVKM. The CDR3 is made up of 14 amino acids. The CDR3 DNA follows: TGTGCCAGCAGTTTACCGCGGACCGTCTATGGCTACACCTTC. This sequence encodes CASSLPRTVYGYTF.

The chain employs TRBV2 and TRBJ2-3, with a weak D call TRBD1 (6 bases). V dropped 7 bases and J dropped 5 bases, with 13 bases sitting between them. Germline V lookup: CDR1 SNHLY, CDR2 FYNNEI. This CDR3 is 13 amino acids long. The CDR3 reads CASKETGRDTQYF. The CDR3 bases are TGTGCCAGCAAAGAAACAGGGAGAGATACGCAGTATTTT.

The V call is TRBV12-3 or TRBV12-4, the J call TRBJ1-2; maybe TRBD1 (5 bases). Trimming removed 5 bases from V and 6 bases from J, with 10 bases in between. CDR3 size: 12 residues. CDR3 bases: TGTGCCAGCAGTCCCCAGGGACATGGCTACACCTTC. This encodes CASSPQGHGYTF.

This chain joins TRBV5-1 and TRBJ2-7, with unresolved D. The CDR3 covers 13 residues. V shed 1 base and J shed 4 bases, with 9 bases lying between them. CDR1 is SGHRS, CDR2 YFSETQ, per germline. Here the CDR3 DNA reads TGCGCCAGCAGCTTGTCCACTGGGTACGAGCAGTACTTC. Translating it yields CASSLSTGYEQYF.

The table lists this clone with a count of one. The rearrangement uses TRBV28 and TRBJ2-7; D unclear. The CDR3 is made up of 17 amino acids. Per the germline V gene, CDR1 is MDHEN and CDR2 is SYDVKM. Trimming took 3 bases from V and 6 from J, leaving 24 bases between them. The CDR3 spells CASSLSRWGEVDGEQYF. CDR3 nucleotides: TGTGCCAGCAGTTTGTCCAGGTGGGGTGAGGTTGACGGCGAGCAGTACTTC.

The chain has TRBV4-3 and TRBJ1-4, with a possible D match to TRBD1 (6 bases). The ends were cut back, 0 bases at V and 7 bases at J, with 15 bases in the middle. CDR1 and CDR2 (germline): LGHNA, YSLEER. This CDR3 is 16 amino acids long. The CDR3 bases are TGCGCCAGCAGCCAAGATGGGGGCAGGGTGGGTGAAAAACTGTTTTTT. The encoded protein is CASSQDGGRVGEKLFF.

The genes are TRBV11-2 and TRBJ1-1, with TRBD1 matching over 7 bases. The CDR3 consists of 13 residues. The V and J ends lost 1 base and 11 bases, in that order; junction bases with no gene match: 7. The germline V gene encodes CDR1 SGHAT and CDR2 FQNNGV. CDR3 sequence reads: CASSLGRDSSAFF. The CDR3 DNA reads TGTGCCAGCAGCTTAGGGCGGGACAGTTCGGCTTTCTTT.

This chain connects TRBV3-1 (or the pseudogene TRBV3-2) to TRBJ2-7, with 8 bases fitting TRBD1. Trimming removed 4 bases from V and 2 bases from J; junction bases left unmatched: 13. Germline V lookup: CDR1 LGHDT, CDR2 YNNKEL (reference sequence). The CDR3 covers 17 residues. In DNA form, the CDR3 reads TGTGCCAGCAGCCCCAGGGGGACAGGCCGGACCCCCTACGAGCAGTACGTC. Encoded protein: CASSPRGTGRTPYEQYV.

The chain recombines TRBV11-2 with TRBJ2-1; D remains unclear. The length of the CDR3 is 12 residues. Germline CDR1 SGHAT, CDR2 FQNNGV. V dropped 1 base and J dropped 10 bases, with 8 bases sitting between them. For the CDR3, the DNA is TGTGCCAGCAGCTTAGGGAAGGTAGAGCAGTTCTTC. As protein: CASSLGKVEQFF.

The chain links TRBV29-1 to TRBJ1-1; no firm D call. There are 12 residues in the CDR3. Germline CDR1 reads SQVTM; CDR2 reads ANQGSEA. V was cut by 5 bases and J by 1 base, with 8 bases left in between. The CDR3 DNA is TGCAGCGTTTCATTCCGGAACACTGAAGCTTTCTTT. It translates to CSVSFRNTEAFF.

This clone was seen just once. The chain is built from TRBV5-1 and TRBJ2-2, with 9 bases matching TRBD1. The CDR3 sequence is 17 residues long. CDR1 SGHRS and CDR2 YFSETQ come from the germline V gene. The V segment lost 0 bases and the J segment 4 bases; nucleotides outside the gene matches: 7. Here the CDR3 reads CASSLAPGQGLTGELFF. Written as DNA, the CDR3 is TGCGCCAGCAGCTTGGCTCCGGGACAGGGACTCACCGGGGAGCTGTTTTTT.

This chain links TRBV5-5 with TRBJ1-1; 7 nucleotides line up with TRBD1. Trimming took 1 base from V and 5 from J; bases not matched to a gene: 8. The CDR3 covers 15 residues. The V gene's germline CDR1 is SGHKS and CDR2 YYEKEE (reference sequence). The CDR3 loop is CASSLTDRDGTEAFF. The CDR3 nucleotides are TGTGCCAGCAGCTTGACCGACAGGGACGGGACTGAAGCTTTCTTT.

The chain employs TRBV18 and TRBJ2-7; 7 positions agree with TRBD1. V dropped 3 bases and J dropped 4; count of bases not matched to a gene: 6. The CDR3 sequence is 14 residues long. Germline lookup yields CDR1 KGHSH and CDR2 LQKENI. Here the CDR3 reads CASSPLDRSYEQYF. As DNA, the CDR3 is TGTGCCAGCTCACCGTTGGACAGGTCTTACGAGCAGTACTTC.

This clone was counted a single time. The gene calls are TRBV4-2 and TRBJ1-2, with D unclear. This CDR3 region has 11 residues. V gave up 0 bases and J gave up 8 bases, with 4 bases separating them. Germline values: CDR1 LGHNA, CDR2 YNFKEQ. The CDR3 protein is CASSQDGGYTF. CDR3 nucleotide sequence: TGTGCCAGCAGCCAAGATGGGGGCTACACCTTC.

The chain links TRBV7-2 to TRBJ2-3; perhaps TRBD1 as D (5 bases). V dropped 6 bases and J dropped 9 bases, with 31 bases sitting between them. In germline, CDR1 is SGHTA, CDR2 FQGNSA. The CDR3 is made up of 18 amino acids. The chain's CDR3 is CASRGRLSATPDSRTQYF. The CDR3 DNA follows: TGTGCCAGCAGGGGGCGACTTTCCGCCACTCCAGATTCTCGGACGCAGTATTTT. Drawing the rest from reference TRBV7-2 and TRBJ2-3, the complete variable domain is GAGVSQSPSNKVTEKGKDVELRCDPISGHTALYWYRQSLGQGLEFLIYFQGNSAPDKSGLPSDRFSAERTGGSVSTLTIQRTQQEDSAVYLCASRGRLSATPDSRTQYFGPGTRLTVL.

The CDR3 spells CASSLLGRNTGELFF. The CDR3 bases are TGTGCCAGCAGCTTATTGGGAAGGAACACCGGGGAGCTGTTTTTT. This chain links TRBV7-3 with TRBJ2-2; D call uncertain. Germline-derived CDR1 and CDR2 are SGHTA and FQGTGA. The V and J ends lost 2 bases and 1 base respectively, with 8 bases between them. This CDR3 contains 15 residues.

CDR3 in DNA: TGTGCCAGCAGTTATCAATACAGGGGGCTCGTTGGGCAGTACTTC. It is translated as CASSYQYRGLVGQYF. The chain uses TRBV11-2 and TRBJ2-7; 9 nucleotides agree with TRBD1. Germline lookup yields CDR1 SGHAT and CDR2 FQNNGV. This CDR3 spans 15 amino acids. The V and J ends lost 6 bases and 9 bases, in that order; junction bases with no gene match: 15. The full variable domain, its missing parts supplied by reference TRBV11-2 and TRBJ2-7, is EAGVAQSPRYKIIEKRQSVAFWCNPISGHATLYWYQQILGQGPKLLIQFQNNGVVDDSQLPKDRFSAERLKGVDSTLKIQPAKLEDSAVYLCASSYQYRGLVGQYFGPGTRLTVT.

This chain's CDR3 is CASSGAGVLNTEAFF. DNA for the CDR3: TGTGCCAGCAGTGGGGCCGGGGTTTTGAACACTGAAGCTTTCTTT. V is TRBV2 and J is TRBJ1-1; unclear D gene. V lost 4 bases and J 0 bases, leaving 12 bases between the germline ends. The CDR3 sequence is 15 residues long. CDR1 and CDR2 (germline): SNHLY, FYNNEI.

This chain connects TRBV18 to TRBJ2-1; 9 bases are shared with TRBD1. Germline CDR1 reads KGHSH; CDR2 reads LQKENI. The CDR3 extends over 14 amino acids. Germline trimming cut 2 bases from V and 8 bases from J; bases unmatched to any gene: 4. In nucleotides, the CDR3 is TGTGCCAGCTCACCAGGGACAGGGAACGATGAGCAGTTCTTC. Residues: CASSPGTGNDEQFF.

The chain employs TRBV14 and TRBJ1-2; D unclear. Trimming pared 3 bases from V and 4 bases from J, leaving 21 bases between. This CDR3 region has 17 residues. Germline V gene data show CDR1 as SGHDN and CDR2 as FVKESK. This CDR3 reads CASSHPSPGSRRYGYTF. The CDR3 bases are TGTGCCAGCAGCCACCCATCACCGGGCTCGAGGCGCTATGGCTACACCTTC.

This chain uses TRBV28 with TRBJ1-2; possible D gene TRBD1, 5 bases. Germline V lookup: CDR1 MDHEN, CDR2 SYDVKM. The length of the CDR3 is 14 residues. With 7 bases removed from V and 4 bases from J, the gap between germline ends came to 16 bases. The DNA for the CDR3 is TGTGCCAGCATACGAGCCGGGACGGCCTATGGCTACACCTTC. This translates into CASIRAGTAYGYTF.

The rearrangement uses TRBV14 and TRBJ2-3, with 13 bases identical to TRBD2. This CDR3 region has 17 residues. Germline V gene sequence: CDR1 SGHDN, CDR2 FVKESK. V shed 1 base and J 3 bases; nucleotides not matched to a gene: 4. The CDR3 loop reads CASSQGLAGGWTDTQYF. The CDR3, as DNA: TGTGCCAGCAGCCAAGGACTAGCGGGGGGATGGACAGATACGCAGTATTTT.

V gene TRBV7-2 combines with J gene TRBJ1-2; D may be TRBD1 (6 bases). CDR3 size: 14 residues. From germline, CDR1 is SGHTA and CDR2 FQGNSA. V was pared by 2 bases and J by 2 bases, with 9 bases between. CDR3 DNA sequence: TGTGCCAGCAGCTTAAACAGGGACAACTATGGCTACACCTTC. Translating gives CASSLNRDNYGYTF.

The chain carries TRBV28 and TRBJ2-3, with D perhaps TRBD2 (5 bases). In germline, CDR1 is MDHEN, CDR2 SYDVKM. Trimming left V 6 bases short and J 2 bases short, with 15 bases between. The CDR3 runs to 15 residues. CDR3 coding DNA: TGTGCCAGCAGCCCCGCCGGGATAGACACAGATACGCAGTATTTT. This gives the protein CASSPAGIDTDTQYF.